These 3 T cell receptor beta chains were sequenced from one sample in a study of OX40 agonist ivuxolimab in advanced cancers. The data were produced by immunoSEQ multiplex PCR, yet TCRdb's version contains in-frame clones alone and is incomplete. Altogether 20,000 or so clones are present, 80% to 90% being singletons, with the ten largest covering about 14%. This specimen was CD4+ or CD8+ T cells sorted from blood, taken in a trial of the OX40 agonist ivuxolimab. The receptor set was obtained from an adult with an advanced solid tumor such as melanoma, head and neck, liver or kidney cancer.

The gene calls are TRBV19 and TRBJ2-3, with 7 bases fitting TRBD2. This CDR3 region has 12 residues. Germline values: CDR1 LNHDA, CDR2 SQIVND (reference sequence). Trimming took 4 bases from V and 5 from J; bases not matched to a gene: 0. The CDR3 reads CASSRGGDTQYF. In DNA, the CDR3 is TGTGCCAGTAGTAGGGGGGGAGATACGCAGTATTTT. Complete variable domain (other parts from reference TRBV19 and TRBJ2-3): DGGITQSPKYLFRKEGQNVTLSCEQNLNHDAMYWYRQDPGQGLRLIYYSQIVNDFQKGDIAEGYSVSREKKESFPLTVTSAQKNPTAFYLCASSRGGDTQYFGPGTRLTVL.

V gene TRBV19 combines with J gene TRBJ2-5; 7 bases line up with TRBD1. CDR1 is LNHDA and CDR2 is SQIVND in the germline V gene (reference sequence). The CDR3 loop spans 15 amino acids. J gave up 2 bases and V 6 bases, and 9 bases lay outside the gene matches. CDR3 bases: TGTGCCAGTAGCCTAGGACAGGTGATACAAGAGACCCAGTACTTC. It encodes CASSLGQVIQETQYF.

The chain couples TRBV11-3 to TRBJ2-2, with D possibly TRBD1 on 6 matching bases. Germline V gene sequence: CDR1 SGHNT, CDR2 YENEEA. The CDR3 totals 15 residues. V was shortened by 1 base and J by 4 bases, with 10 bases between the two germline ends. The CDR3 coding sequence is TGTGCCAGCAGCTTAGGGAACAGGGCCACCGGGGAGCTGTTTTTT. Translated, it gives CASSLGNRATGELFF.